One and the same sample provided the 26 T cell receptor beta chains below, sequenced in a study of blood T cells in healthy people across ages. It was with a sample-barcoded 5' primer and a J-beta primer mix that a second PCR of roughly 7 to 12 cycles was run. TCRdb passed the 5' RACE reads through MiXCR, listing each CDR3 protein once. The sample lists approximately 800,000 distinct CDR3 sequences, 55% to 65% occurring once. The source material was blood. Source of these receptors: a man aged 25 to 45 in good health.

The rearrangement uses TRBV3-1 and TRBJ2-4, with TRBD1 matching 10 bases. Per germline, CDR1 LGHDT and CDR2 YNNKEL (reference sequence). This CDR3 is 16 amino acids long. J was trimmed by 6 bases and V by 1 base; bases with no gene match: 6. CDR3 sequence reads: CASSQGTGGMGNIQYF. In DNA form, the CDR3 reads TGTGCCAGCAGCCAAGGGACAGGGGGTATGGGAAACATTCAGTACTTC.

J is TRBJ2-7 and V is TRBV28; D possibly corresponds to TRBD1 (6 bases). V was cut by 2 bases and J by 6 bases, with 14 bases left in between. Germline V gene lookup returns CDR1 MDHEN and CDR2 SYDVKM. There are 14 residues in the CDR3. This CDR3 reads CASSLHLNRAEQYF. DNA of the CDR3: TGTGCCAGCAGTTTACACTTAAACAGGGCCGAGCAGTACTTC.

V and J are TRBV30 and TRBJ2-7; 7 bases are shared with TRBD1. Germline V gives CDR1 GTSNPN, CDR2 SVGIG (reference sequence). The length of the CDR3 is 15 residues. Trimming took 5 bases from V and 0 from J; bases not matched to a gene: 10. The CDR3 loop is CAWVKGQRSSYEQYF. The DNA for the CDR3 is TGTGCCTGGGTAAAGGGACAGCGGAGCTCCTACGAGCAGTACTTC.

This rearrangement joins TRBV24-1 to TRBJ2-7, with a possible D match to TRBD1 (6 bases). Germline-derived CDR1 and CDR2 are KGHDR and SFDVKD. V lost 3 bases and J lost 4, with 9 bases in between. CDR3 length: 13 residues. The CDR3 here is CATSDRRGYEQYF. CDR3 nucleotide sequence: TGTGCCACCAGTGATCGCAGGGGTTACGAGCAGTACTTC.

This rearrangement joins TRBV9 to TRBJ2-1; D not certain. The end of the DNA is better explained by TRBJ2-7, so the J call may be wrong. The CDR3 totals 16 residues. Germline V gene data show CDR1 as SGDLS and CDR2 as YYNGEE. The CDR3 region is CASSVGVGGIPYEQYF. The DNA of the CDR3 is TGTGCCAGCAGCGTAGGAGTGGGTGGGATCCCCTACGAGCAGTACTTC.

The rearrangement joins TRBV7-2 to TRBJ2-1; no reliable D call. V dropped 1 base and J dropped 6 bases, with 7 bases sitting between them. This CDR3 spans 13 amino acids. Germline V gene lookup returns CDR1 SGHTA and CDR2 FQGNSA. In nucleotides, the CDR3 is TGTGCCAGCAGCTTAGGGCCGTTCAATGAGCAGTTCTTC. Its protein is CASSLGPFNEQFF.

This chain uses TRBV12-3 or TRBV12-4 with TRBJ2-1; D gene uncertain. This CDR3 has 13 amino acids. V was pared by 5 bases and J by 15 bases, with 20 bases between. The CDR3 sequence: CASSRHLDPKPFF. The CDR3 DNA sequence: TGTGCCAGCAGTAGACACTTGGACCCGAAACCGTTCTTC.

This clonotype was seen just once. The V gene is TRBV7-2, the J gene TRBJ2-3; possibly TRBD1 for D (6 bases). V was cut by 3 bases and J by 3 bases, with 16 bases left in between. There are 16 residues in the CDR3. Germline V lookup: CDR1 SGHTA, CDR2 FQGNSA. CDR3 sequence: CASSLLGAGVTDTQYF. In nucleotides, the CDR3 is TGTGCCAGCAGCTTGCTGGGGGCAGGCGTTACAGATACGCAGTATTTT.

This clonotype was detected a few times. This chain links TRBV3-1 with TRBJ2-7; no clear D gene. The CDR3 length is 12 residues. V shed 2 bases and J shed 4 bases, with 6 bases lying between them. Germline values: CDR1 LGHDT, CDR2 YNNKEL (reference sequence). In nucleotides, the CDR3 is TGTGCCAGCAGCCAATTTTCTTACGAGCAGTACTTC. This sequence encodes CASSQFSYEQYF.

In its sample, this clonotype was seen once. The CDR3: CSARGLAGAPGYNEQFF. DNA of the CDR3: TGCAGTGCTAGAGGTCTAGCGGGGGCCCCAGGTTACAATGAGCAGTTCTTC. The chain links TRBV20-1 to TRBJ2-1; 10 bases match TRBD2. V lost 1 base, J lost 4 bases, and 10 bases stayed unmatched. The length of the CDR3 is 17 residues. The germline gives CDR1 DFQATT, CDR2 SNEGSKA (reference sequence).

In this sample, this clonotype turned up many times. CDR3 amino acids: CSARVGGYPSYEQYF. CDR3 DNA: TGCAGTGCTAGAGTGGGGGGCTATCCCTCCTACGAGCAGTACTTC. The chain carries TRBV20-1 and TRBJ2-7; D assignment may be TRBD1 or TRBD2 (6 bases each). The CDR3 spans 15 residues. Germline values: CDR1 DFQATT, CDR2 SNEGSKA (reference sequence). V shed 1 base and J shed 0 bases, with 13 bases lying between them.

This sequence joins TRBV4-3 and TRBJ2-3, with a tentative D call TRBD2 (6 bases). CDR1 and CDR2 (germline): LGHNA, YSLEER. Trimming took 4 bases from V and 2 from J, leaving 13 bases between them. This CDR3 comprises 15 residues. The chain's CDR3 is CASSRLGRDTDTQYF. The CDR3 nucleotides read TGCGCCAGCAGCCGACTCGGGAGAGACACAGATACGCAGTATTTT.

This rearrangement joins TRBV7-3 to TRBJ2-6; D unresolved. Germline CDR1 reads SGHTA; CDR2 reads FQGTGA. V lost 2 bases to trimming and J lost 1 base, with 9 bases between them. This CDR3 has 16 residues. The CDR3 DNA is TGTGCCAGCAGCTTACACCATTCGTCTGGGGCCAACGTCCTGACTTTC. Amino acid sequence: CASSLHHSSGANVLTF.

The chain has TRBV6-6 and TRBJ1-2; 7 nucleotides agree with TRBD1. Germline loops: CDR1 MNHNY, CDR2 SVGAGI (reference sequence). The CDR3 contains 14 residues. J lost 1 base, V lost 6 bases, and 5 bases had no gene match. CDR3 DNA sequence: TGTGCCAGCAGATCCGGACAGGTTAACTATGGCTACACCTTC. It encodes CASRSGQVNYGYTF.

This chain uses TRBV9 with TRBJ2-7, with 9 bases that match TRBD2. The DNA end is more similar to TRBJ2-4, so the J call may be wrong. The germline CDR1 and CDR2 sequences are SGDLS and YYNGEE. This CDR3 contains 22 residues. Written as DNA, the CDR3 is TGTGCCAGCAGCGTAAGGCCCCCCCGTAGCGGGAGAGTTCAAGTAGTCAAAAACATTCAGTACTTC. It is translated as CASSVRPPRSGRVQVVKNIQYF.

The chain has TRBV29-1 and TRBJ1-2; 8 positions match TRBD1. The CDR3 spans 12 residues. Germline V lookup: CDR1 SQVTM, CDR2 ANQGSEA. V was clipped by 5 bases and J by 9 bases; unmatched bases: 8. In DNA, the CDR3 is TGCAGCGTTATGACAGGGGACCATAGCTACACCTTC. Encoded protein: CSVMTGDHSYTF.

This chain links TRBV20-1 with TRBJ2-7; 10 bases are shared with TRBD2. The length of the CDR3 is 15 residues. Germline-derived CDR1 and CDR2 are DFQATT and SNEGSKA (reference sequence). The J segment lost 0 bases and the V segment lost 6 bases, leaving 8 bases of the junction unmatched. CDR3 DNA: TGCAGTGCGGACACCGGGACTAGCGACTCCTACGAGCAGTACTTC. Residues: CSADTGTSDSYEQYF.

V is TRBV6-4 and J is TRBJ1-1; no clear D. Trimming removed 0 bases from V and 4 bases from J, with 21 bases in between. This CDR3 has 18 amino acids. From germline, CDR1 is MRHNA and CDR2 SNTAGT. CDR3 residues: CASSDSTAHVASGTEAFF. CDR3 bases: TGTGCCAGCAGTGACTCGACGGCCCATGTAGCTTCGGGCACTGAAGCTTTCTTT.

The chain employs TRBV29-1 and TRBJ1-4, with 8 bases that match TRBD1. This CDR3 spans 13 amino acids. Germline V gene data show CDR1 as SQVTM and CDR2 as ANQGSEA. V trimming: 4 bases; J trimming: 6 bases; junction bases outside the gene matches: 4. CDR3 nucleotide sequence: TGCAGCGTTGCAGGGGGCGCCGATGAAAAACTGTTTTTT. Residues: CSVAGGADEKLFF.

V is TRBV29-1 and J is TRBJ1-2; maybe TRBD1 (6 bases). CDR1 is SQVTM, CDR2 ANQGSEA, per germline. CDR3 length: 13 amino acids. Trimming pared 6 bases from V and 0 bases from J, leaving 11 bases between. The chain's CDR3 is CSVGAGTNYGYTF. The CDR3 DNA sequence: TGCAGCGTGGGGGCAGGGACTAACTATGGCTACACCTTC.

The chain has TRBV15 and TRBJ2-7; D uncertain. This CDR3 is 16 amino acids long. Germline assignment: CDR1 LNHNV and CDR2 YYDKDF (reference sequence). Trimming took off 1 base at V and 8 bases at J, with 21 bases between the two ends. The CDR3 DNA is TGTGCCACCAGCAGAGGAACCTTGGCCCTTCTTAAGAAGCAGTACTTC. Amino acids: CATSRGTLALLKKQYF.

J is TRBJ2-5 and V is TRBV7-2; 8 bases line up with TRBD2. The germline V gene has CDR1 SGHTA and CDR2 FQGNSA. The J segment lost 13 bases and the V segment lost 1 base, leaving 8 bases of the junction unmatched. The CDR3 length is 13 residues. Here the CDR3 reads CASSLEWRGALYF. In DNA, the CDR3 is TGTGCCAGCAGCTTAGAGTGGCGGGGGGCTCTGTACTTC. Using reference TRBV7-2 and TRBJ2-5 for the parts outside the CDR3, the full variable domain is GAGVSQSPSNKVTEKGKDVELRCDPISGHTALYWYRQSLGQGLEFLIYFQGNSAPDKSGLPSDRFSAERTGGSVSTLTIQRTQQEDSAVYLCASSLEWRGALYFGPGTRLLVL.

The CDR3 region is CASSDSETTNEKLFF. Here the CDR3 DNA reads TGTGCCAGCAGTGATTCCGAAACAACTAATGAAAAACTGTTTTTT. The V gene is TRBV2, the J gene TRBJ1-4; D uncertain. In germline, CDR1 is SNHLY, CDR2 FYNNEI. CDR3 size: 15 residues. V lost 3 bases and J 0 bases, leaving 8 bases between the germline ends.

The CDR3 reads CASSLAGGRGDTQYF. The CDR3 nucleotides are TGTGCCAGCAGCTTAGCGGGGGGGCGGGGAGATACGCAGTATTTT. The chain joins TRBV7-2 to TRBJ2-3; TRBD2 is a possible D gene (7 bases). The CDR3 loop spans 15 amino acids. Germline V lookup: CDR1 SGHTA, CDR2 FQGNSA. Trimming took off 0 bases at V and 5 bases at J, with 12 bases between the two ends. The variable domain in full, with the rest retrieved from reference TRBV7-2 and TRBJ2-3, is GAGVSQSPSNKVTEKGKDVELRCDPISGHTALYWYRQSLGQGLEFLIYFQGNSAPDKSGLPSDRFSAERTGGSVSTLTIQRTQQEDSAVYLCASSLAGGRGDTQYFGPGTRLTVL.

The gene calls are TRBV28 and TRBJ2-1; D unresolved. The CDR3 is 17 amino acids. The germline V gene encodes CDR1 MDHEN and CDR2 SYDVKM. V lost 2 bases and J lost 6, with 20 bases in between. The CDR3, as DNA: TGTGCCAGCAGTTTAGAGGAACTCACCTATTTATCCAATGAGCAGTTCTTC. It yields the protein CASSLEELTYLSNEQFF.

The chain is built from TRBV6-6 and TRBJ1-5; D is ambiguous. Germline V gene data show CDR1 as MNHNY and CDR2 as SVGAGI (reference sequence). V lost 5 bases and J lost 14, with 16 bases in between. This CDR3 spans 12 amino acids. The CDR3, as DNA: TGTGCCAGCAGTCACGACGTGGGCTGGGAGCATTTT. Translation: CASSHDVGWEHF.